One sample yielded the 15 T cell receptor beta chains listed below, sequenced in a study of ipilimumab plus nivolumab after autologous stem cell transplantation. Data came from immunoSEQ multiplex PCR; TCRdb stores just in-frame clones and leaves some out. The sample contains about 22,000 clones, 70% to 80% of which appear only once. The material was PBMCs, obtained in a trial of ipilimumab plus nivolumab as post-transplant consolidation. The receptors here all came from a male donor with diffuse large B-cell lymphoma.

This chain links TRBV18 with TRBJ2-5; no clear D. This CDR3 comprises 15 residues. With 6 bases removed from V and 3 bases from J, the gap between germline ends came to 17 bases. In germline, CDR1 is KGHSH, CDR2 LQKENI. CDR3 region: CASSPSGRSEETQYF. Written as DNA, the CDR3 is TGTGCCAGCTCCCCTTCCGGACGGAGCGAAGAGACCCAGTACTTC.

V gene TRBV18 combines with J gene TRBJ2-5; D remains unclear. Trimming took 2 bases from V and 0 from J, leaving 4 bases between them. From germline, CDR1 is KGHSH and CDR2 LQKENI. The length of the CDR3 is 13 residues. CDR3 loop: CASSPFNQETQYF. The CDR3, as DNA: TGTGCCAGCTCACCATTCAACCAAGAGACCCAGTACTTC.

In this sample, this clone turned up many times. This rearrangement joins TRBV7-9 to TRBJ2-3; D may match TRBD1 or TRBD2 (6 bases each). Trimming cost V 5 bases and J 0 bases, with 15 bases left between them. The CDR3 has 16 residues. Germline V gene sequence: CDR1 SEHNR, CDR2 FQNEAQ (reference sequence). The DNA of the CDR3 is TGTGCCAGCAGCCCAACAGGGACTCTTAGCACAGATACGCAGTATTTT. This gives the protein CASSPTGTLSTDTQYF.

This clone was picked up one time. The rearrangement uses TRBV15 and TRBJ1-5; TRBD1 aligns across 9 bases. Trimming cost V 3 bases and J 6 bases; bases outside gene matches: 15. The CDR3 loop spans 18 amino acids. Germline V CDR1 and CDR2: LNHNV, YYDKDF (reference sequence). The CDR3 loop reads CATSRVGQGRGWGQPQHF. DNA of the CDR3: TGTGCCACCAGCAGGGTCGGACAGGGGCGAGGTTGGGGTCAGCCCCAGCATTTT. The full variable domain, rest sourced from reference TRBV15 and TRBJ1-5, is DAMVIQNPRYQVTQFGKPVTLSCSQTLNHNVMYWYQQKSSQAPKLLFHYYDKDFNNEADTPDNFQSRRPNTSFCFLDIRSPGLGDTAMYLCATSRVGQGRGWGQPQHFGDGTRLSIL.

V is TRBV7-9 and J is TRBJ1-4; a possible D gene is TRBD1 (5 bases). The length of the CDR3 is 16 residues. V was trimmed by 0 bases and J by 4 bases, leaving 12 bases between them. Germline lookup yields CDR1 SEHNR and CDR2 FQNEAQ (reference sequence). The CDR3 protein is CASSLALAGRNEKLFF. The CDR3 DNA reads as TGTGCCAGCAGCTTAGCGTTGGCAGGGCGTAATGAAAAACTGTTTTTT. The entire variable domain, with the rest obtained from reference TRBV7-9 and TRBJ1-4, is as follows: DTGVSQNPRHKITKRGQNVTFRCDPISEHNRLYWYRQTLGQGPEFLTYFQNEAQLEKSRLLSDRFSAERPKGSFSTLEIQRTEQGDSAMYLCASSLALAGRNEKLFFGSGTQLSVL.

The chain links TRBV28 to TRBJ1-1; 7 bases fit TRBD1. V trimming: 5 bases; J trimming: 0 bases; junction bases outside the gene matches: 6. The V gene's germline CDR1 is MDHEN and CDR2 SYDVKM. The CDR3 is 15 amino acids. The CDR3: CASSLTGQLNTEAFF. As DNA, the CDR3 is TGTGCCAGCAGTCTTACGGGACAGTTGAACACTGAAGCTTTCTTT.

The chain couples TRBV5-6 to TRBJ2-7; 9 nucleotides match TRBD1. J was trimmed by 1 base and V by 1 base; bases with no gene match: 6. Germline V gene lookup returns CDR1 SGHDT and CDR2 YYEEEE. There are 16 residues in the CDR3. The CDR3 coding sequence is TGTGCCAGCAGCTTGTACCGGGACAGGGTTTCCTACGAGCAGTACTTC. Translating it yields CASSLYRDRVSYEQYF.

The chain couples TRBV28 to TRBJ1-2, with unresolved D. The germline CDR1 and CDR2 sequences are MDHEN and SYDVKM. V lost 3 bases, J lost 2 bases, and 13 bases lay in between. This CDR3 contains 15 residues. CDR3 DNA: TGTGCCAGCAGTTTTGGTCTTAACAGAAACTATGGCTACACCTTC. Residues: CASSFGLNRNYGYTF.

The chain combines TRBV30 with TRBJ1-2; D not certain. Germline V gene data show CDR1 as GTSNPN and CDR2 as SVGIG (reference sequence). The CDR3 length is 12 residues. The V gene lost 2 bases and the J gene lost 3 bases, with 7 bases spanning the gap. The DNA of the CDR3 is TGTGCCTGGAGTTCGGAGGACTATGGCTACACCTTC. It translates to CAWSSEDYGYTF.

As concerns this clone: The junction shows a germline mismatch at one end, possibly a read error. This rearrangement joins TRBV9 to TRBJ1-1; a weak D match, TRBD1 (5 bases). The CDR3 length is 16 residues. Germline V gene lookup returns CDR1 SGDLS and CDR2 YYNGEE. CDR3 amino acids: CASSVGVMGVKTEAFF. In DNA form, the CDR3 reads TGTGCCAGCAGCGTAGGAGTGATGGGGGTGAAGACTGAAGCTTTCTTT.

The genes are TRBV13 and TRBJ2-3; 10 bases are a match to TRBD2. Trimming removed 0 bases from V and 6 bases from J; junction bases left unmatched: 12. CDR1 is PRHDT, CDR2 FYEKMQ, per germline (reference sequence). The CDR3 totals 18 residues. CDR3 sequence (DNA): TGTGCCAGCAGCTTAGGTGGATTTAGCGGGGGGCCCCTGGATACGCAGTATTTT. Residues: CASSLGGFSGGPLDTQYF.

Here the CDR3 DNA reads TGCGCCAGCAGCGTTGGACAGGGTTTGTACGAGCAGTACTTC. This sequence encodes CASSVGQGLYEQYF. J is TRBJ2-7 and V is TRBV5-1; the match to TRBD1 covers 8 bases. This CDR3 is built from 14 residues. Germline V CDR1 and CDR2: SGHRS, YFSETQ. Unmatched junction bases numbered 7, after V lost 4 bases and J lost 4 bases.

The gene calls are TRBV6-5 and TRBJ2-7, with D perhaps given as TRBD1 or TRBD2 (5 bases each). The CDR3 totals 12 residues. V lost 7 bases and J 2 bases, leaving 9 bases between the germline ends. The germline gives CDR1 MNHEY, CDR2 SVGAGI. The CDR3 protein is CASMGVTYEQYF. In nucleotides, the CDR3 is TGTGCCAGCATGGGGGTTACCTACGAGCAGTACTTC.

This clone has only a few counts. CDR3 in DNA: TGTGCCAGCAGCTTAATGTCAGGTTATGGCTACACCTTC. This codes for CASSLMSGYGYTF. The chain has TRBV7-9 and TRBJ1-2; D gene uncertain. The V end was cut by 2 bases, the J end by 5 bases, with 9 bases between. This CDR3 has 13 amino acids. Germline V gives CDR1 SEHNR, CDR2 FQNEAQ (reference sequence). The complete variable domain, with remaining parts taken from reference TRBV7-9 and TRBJ1-2, reads DTGVSQNPRHKITKRGQNVTFRCDPISEHNRLYWYRQTLGQGPEFLTYFQNEAQLEKSRLLSDRFSAERPKGSFSTLEIQRTEQGDSAMYLCASSLMSGYGYTFGSGTRLTVV.

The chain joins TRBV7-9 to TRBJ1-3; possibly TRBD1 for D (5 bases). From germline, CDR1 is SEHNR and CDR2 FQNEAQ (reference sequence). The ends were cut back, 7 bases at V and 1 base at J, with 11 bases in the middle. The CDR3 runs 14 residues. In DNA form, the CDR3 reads TGTGCCAGCACCCCGGGGGGGTCTGGAAACACCATATATTTT. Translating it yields CASTPGGSGNTIYF.